The sequence of this TCR beta chain was determined in a study of beta chain features in type 1 diabetes. The CDR3 runs to 14 residues. With 4 bases removed from V and 2 bases from J, the gap between germline ends came to 12 bases. Germline V CDR1 and CDR2: MDHEN, SYDVKM. The whole isolated RNA underwent reverse transcription, so sequencing captured expressed TCRB transcripts. Only in-frame clones appear in the TCRdb table, and some are missing; sequencing was by immunoSEQ multiplex PCR. The sample lists about 660,000 clones, around 15% occurring once. Study outcomes and limitations: TCRB CDR3s were moderately but significantly shorter in Type 1 diabetes patients in all four CD4+ subsets.

Regarding this clone: Its antigen is unknown.

The TCR sequence derives from a man between 18 and 29 years old with type 1 diabetes. This rearrangement joins TRBV28 to TRBJ2-7; the D gene is possibly TRBD1 (6 bases). The sequenced sample was naive CD4+ T cells from blood. The CDR3 here is CASSSYREPYEQYF. In nucleotides, the CDR3 is TGTGCCAGCAGTTCCTACAGGGAACCCTACGAGCAGTACTTC.